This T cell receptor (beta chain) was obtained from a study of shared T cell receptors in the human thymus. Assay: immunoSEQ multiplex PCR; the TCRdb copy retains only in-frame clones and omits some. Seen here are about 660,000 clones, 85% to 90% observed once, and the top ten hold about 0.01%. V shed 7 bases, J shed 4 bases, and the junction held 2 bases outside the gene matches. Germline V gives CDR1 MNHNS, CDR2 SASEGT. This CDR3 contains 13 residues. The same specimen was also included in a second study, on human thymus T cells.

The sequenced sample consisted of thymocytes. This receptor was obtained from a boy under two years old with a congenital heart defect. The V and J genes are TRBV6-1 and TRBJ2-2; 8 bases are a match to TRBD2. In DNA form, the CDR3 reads TGTGCCAGCAAACTAGCGGTCACCGGGGAGCTGTTTTTT. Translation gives CASKLAVTGELFF.